The 31 T cell receptor beta chains listed next were all sequenced from one sample in a study of cytomegalovirus exposure and HLA in healthy donors. The PCR was carried out with 60 Vbeta primers and 13 Jbeta primers. Profiling relied on immunoSEQ multiplex PCR, and the TCRdb table lists in-frame clones only, not all of them. The data contain 140,000 to 150,000 clones, 70% to 85% of them singletons. Sequencing was done on a sample of PBMCs. These receptors were taken from a woman aged 55-70 years in good health and CMV-seropositive.

The rearrangement joins TRBV7-2 to TRBJ1-2; D unclear. Germline CDR1 and CDR2: SGHTA and FQGNSA. The CDR3 has 13 residues. The germline V and J ends were trimmed by 6 bases and 4 bases, with 12 bases remaining between them. The CDR3 DNA follows: TGTGCCAGCAGTCAAAGACAAGGCTATGGCTACACCTTC. Amino acid sequence: CASSQRQGYGYTF.

The chain couples TRBV2 to TRBJ1-1; weak D call: TRBD1 (6 bases). Germline CDR1 and CDR2: SNHLY and FYNNEI. The V end was cut by 6 bases, the J end by 0 bases, with 8 bases between. The CDR3 is made up of 13 amino acids. CDR3: CASRDSMNTEAFF. The CDR3 nucleotides are TGTGCCAGCAGGGACAGTATGAACACTGAAGCTTTCTTT.

CDR3 DNA: TGTGCCAGCAGTTCTAGCTTGTGGCCGCATGAGCAGTTCTTC. Protein sequence: CASSSSLWPHEQFF. The chain carries TRBV27 and TRBJ2-1; the D gene is possibly TRBD2 (5 bases). V was cut by 4 bases and J by 8 bases, with 15 bases left in between. The CDR3 is made up of 14 amino acids. Germline-derived CDR1 and CDR2 are MNHEY and SMNVEV (reference sequence).

The chain has TRBV7-9 and TRBJ2-7, with a weak D call TRBD2 (5 bases). The V gene lost 5 bases and the J gene lost 5 bases, with 13 bases spanning the gap. The CDR3 sequence is 13 residues long. Germline V lookup: CDR1 SEHNR, CDR2 FQNEAQ (reference sequence). The CDR3 here is CASSRSGGHEQYF. In DNA, the CDR3 is TGTGCCAGCAGCCGGAGCGGCGGCCACGAGCAGTACTTC.

The chain couples TRBV28 to TRBJ1-4; perhaps TRBD1 as D (5 bases). This CDR3 has 15 amino acids. Germline CDR1 and CDR2: MDHEN and SYDVKM. Trimming stripped 10 bases from V and 5 bases from J, with 20 bases between. CDR3 in amino acids: CATSGHPSGNEKLFF. CDR3 coding DNA: TGTGCCACCTCAGGGCACCCTTCGGGCAATGAAAAACTGTTTTTT.

The J gene is TRBJ2-1, the V gene TRBV28, with D unclear. The length of the CDR3 is 15 residues. Looked up from germline, CDR1 is MDHEN and CDR2 is SYDVKM. Trimming removed 3 bases at V and 0 bases at J, with 9 bases between. This CDR3 is CASSFNPSSYNEQFF. As DNA, the CDR3 is TGTGCCAGCAGTTTTAATCCCAGCTCCTACAATGAGCAGTTCTTC.

This chain uses TRBV9 with TRBJ2-7; perhaps TRBD2 as D (6 bases). The V end lost 3 bases, the J end lost 0 bases, and 10 bases lay between the germline ends. The CDR3 has 14 residues. CDR1 and CDR2 (germline): SGDLS, YYNGEE. CDR3 sequence reads: CASSGLASSYEQYF. The CDR3 nucleotides read TGTGCCAGCAGCGGCCTAGCGAGCTCCTACGAGCAGTACTTC.

The gene calls are TRBV4-3 and TRBJ2-5; 7 bases are shared with TRBD2. CDR1 is LGHNA and CDR2 is YSLEER in the germline V gene. The CDR3 spans 16 residues. V trimming: 1 base; J trimming: 2 bases; junction bases outside the gene matches: 7. The CDR3 nucleotides are TGCGCCAGCAGCCAAGGCCCAGCGGGAAGGCAAGAGACCCAGTACTTC. Protein: CASSQGPAGRQETQYF.

This clone has more than one count but fewer than ten. V gene TRBV28 combines with J gene TRBJ2-7; D not certain. The CDR3 sequence is 14 residues long. Trimming left V 6 bases short and J 2 bases short, with 14 bases between. Per the germline V gene, CDR1 is MDHEN and CDR2 is SYDVKM. This chain's CDR3 is CASRGFGQAYEQYF. The CDR3 DNA follows: TGTGCCAGCAGGGGTTTTGGTCAGGCCTACGAGCAGTACTTC.

This clone was detected once. The chain uses TRBV4-3 and TRBJ2-1; 8 bases map to TRBD2. CDR1 and CDR2 (germline): LGHNA, YSLEER. V was pared by 2 bases and J by 6 bases, with 6 bases of the junction left unmatched. The CDR3 runs to 15 residues. In nucleotides, the CDR3 is TGCGCCAGCAGCCAAAGGAGCGGGAGTTCCAATGAGCAGTTCTTC. Protein sequence: CASSQRSGSSNEQFF.

The V and J genes are TRBV28 and TRBJ2-7, with 11 bases lining up with TRBD1. This CDR3 comprises 14 residues. J lost 7 bases, V lost 5 bases, and 7 bases had no gene match. Germline CDR1 MDHEN, CDR2 SYDVKM. In DNA, the CDR3 is TGTGCCAGCAGTCTAGGACAGGGGGCTAGGGAGCAGTACTTC. As protein: CASSLGQGAREQYF.

The V call is TRBV19, the J call TRBJ2-1, with 7 bases lining up with TRBD2. Germline values: CDR1 LNHDA, CDR2 SQIVND (reference sequence). The CDR3 sequence is 14 residues long. With V trimmed by 3 bases and J by 8 bases, 7 bases remained unmatched. CDR3 residues: CASSIGGSGYEQFF. The CDR3 bases are TGTGCCAGTAGTATCGGCGGGAGTGGCTATGAGCAGTTCTTC.

The rearrangement links TRBV29-1 to TRBJ1-4; weak D call: TRBD1 (6 bases). Germline loops: CDR1 SQVTM, CDR2 ANQGSEA. V was shortened by 4 bases and J by 4 bases, with 10 bases between the two germline ends. The CDR3 sequence is 13 residues long. The CDR3 DNA reads TGCAGCGTTGGGGGGGGCCTTAATGAAAAACTGTTTTTT. Encoded protein: CSVGGGLNEKLFF.

This chain joins TRBV6-5 and TRBJ1-5; no clear D gene. The CDR3 is 13 amino acids. Trimming pared 2 bases from V and 6 bases from J, leaving 8 bases between. Germline loops: CDR1 MNHEY, CDR2 SVGAGI. Here the CDR3 reads CASSYGRAQPQHF. CDR3 DNA: TGTGCCAGCAGTTACGGGCGGGCTCAGCCCCAGCATTTT.

The chain is built from TRBV5-1 and TRBJ2-5; 7 positions agree with TRBD2. V gave up 4 bases and J gave up 2 bases; unmatched junction bases: 11. The CDR3 runs 16 residues. Germline loops: CDR1 SGHRS, CDR2 YFSETQ. The CDR3 here is CASSILPGGRQETQYF. The DNA for the CDR3 is TGCGCCAGCAGCATCCTACCGGGGGGTAGACAAGAGACCCAGTACTTC.

The gene calls are TRBV5-4 and TRBJ1-2; D remains ambiguous. CDR3 size: 15 residues. V lost 0 bases to trimming and J lost 2 bases, with 11 bases between them. Germline lookup yields CDR1 SGHNT and CDR2 YYREEE (reference sequence). CDR3 loop: CASSLGGSLNYGYTF. CDR3 bases: TGTGCCAGCAGCTTGGGCGGCTCGTTGAACTATGGCTACACCTTC.

The chain combines TRBV19 with TRBJ2-1; 14 positions match TRBD2. This CDR3 region has 20 residues. V lost 5 bases, J lost 0 bases, and 12 bases stayed unmatched. In germline, CDR1 is LNHDA, CDR2 SQIVND (reference sequence). DNA of the CDR3: TGTGCCAGTAGTCTTCGGGGGGGGACTAGCGGGAGACCCTCCTACAATGAGCAGTTCTTC. It specifies CASSLRGGTSGRPSYNEQFF.

V and J are TRBV19 and TRBJ1-4, with 8 positions matching TRBD1. Germline V gene lookup returns CDR1 LNHDA and CDR2 SQIVND (reference sequence). This CDR3 has 13 amino acids. Losses at the gene ends were 3 bases for V and 8 bases for J; bases not matched to a gene: 2. CDR3 nucleotide sequence: TGTGCCAGTAGTATGGGGACAGGAGAAAAACTGTTTTTT. The encoded protein is CASSMGTGEKLFF.

V is TRBV4-1 and J is TRBJ2-1, with 8 positions matching TRBD2. The junction had 15 bases not matched to a gene; V was cut back by 5 bases and J by 6 bases. The CDR3 consists of 17 residues. Germline CDR1 reads MGHRA; CDR2 reads YSYEKL. This CDR3 is CASSGPAGGRLANEQFF. The CDR3 DNA follows: TGCGCCAGCAGCGGGCCGGCGGGCGGGAGGTTAGCCAATGAGCAGTTCTTC.

This chain links TRBV18 with TRBJ2-7, with D possibly TRBD2 on 6 matching bases. V lost 2 bases and J lost 3, with 11 bases in between. Germline V gene lookup returns CDR1 KGHSH and CDR2 LQKENI. The CDR3 contains 14 residues. CDR3: CASSPRGGVYEQYF. The CDR3 DNA is TGTGCCAGCTCACCAAGAGGCGGGGTCTACGAGCAGTACTTC.

The chain has TRBV19 and TRBJ2-1, with TRBD1 as a possible D gene (6 bases). Germline loops: CDR1 LNHDA, CDR2 SQIVND (reference sequence). The CDR3 has 17 residues. V lost 6 bases and J lost 1, with 19 bases in between. The CDR3 DNA follows: TGTGCCAGTAGCTACCTGGGACCCAGGGGTTCCTACAATGAGCAGTTCTTC. It yields the protein CASSYLGPRGSYNEQFF.

CDR3 nucleotides: TGTGCCAGCAGTTTATCGGGCAGGGATCAGCCCCAGCATTTT. Translating it yields CASSLSGRDQPQHF. This chain uses TRBV27 with TRBJ1-5; D possibly corresponds to TRBD1 (5 bases). Trimming cost V 0 bases and J 5 bases, with 8 bases left between them. CDR3 size: 14 residues. Germline CDR1 MNHEY, CDR2 SMNVEV (reference sequence).

The chain combines TRBV6-1 with TRBJ1-2, with D perhaps TRBD1 (5 bases). Per germline, CDR1 MNHNS and CDR2 SASEGT. The CDR3 covers 16 residues. Trimming removed 0 bases at V and 2 bases at J, with 13 bases between. The CDR3 sequence is CASSEAGLGGNYGYTF. The CDR3, as DNA: TGTGCCAGCAGTGAAGCGGGGCTGGGAGGAAACTATGGCTACACCTTC.

The chain recombines TRBV30 with TRBJ2-5; 7 bases match TRBD1. Per the germline V gene, CDR1 is GTSNPN and CDR2 is SVGIG (reference sequence). The CDR3 covers 13 residues. Unmatched junction bases numbered 9, after V lost 0 bases and J lost 11 bases. In DNA, the CDR3 is TGTGCCTGGAGTGTACTGGACAGGTCAAGGCAGTACTTC. It encodes CAWSVLDRSRQYF.

This clone was seen only a few times. Here the CDR3 DNA reads TGTGCCAGCTCCAAATGGGGACAACCTGCGAACACCGGGGAGCTGTTTTTT. Translating it yields CASSKWGQPANTGELFF. This chain connects TRBV9 to TRBJ2-2; tentative D call: TRBD1 (6 bases). This CDR3 is 17 amino acids long. Germline V gene lookup returns CDR1 SGDLS and CDR2 YYNGEE. V lost 7 bases to trimming and J lost 0 bases, with 19 bases between them.

This rearrangement joins TRBV27 to TRBJ2-5; 8 bases are shared with TRBD2. J was trimmed by 1 base and V by 1 base; bases with no gene match: 8. This CDR3 contains 17 residues. Looked up from germline, CDR1 is MNHEY and CDR2 is SMNVEV (reference sequence). CDR3 amino acids: CASSLLGVAGIQETQYF. CDR3 nucleotide sequence: TGTGCCAGCAGTTTATTGGGGGTAGCGGGGATCCAAGAGACCCAGTACTTC.

The chain couples TRBV7-9 to TRBJ2-6; the D gene is possibly TRBD1 (6 bases). Germline V gene lookup returns CDR1 SEHNR and CDR2 FQNEAQ (reference sequence). The CDR3 has 18 amino acids. Trimming pared 1 base from V and 4 bases from J, leaving 17 bases between. The CDR3 reads CASSLDPGVRAGANVLTF. The CDR3 nucleotides read TGTGCCAGCAGCTTAGACCCAGGGGTGAGGGCCGGGGCCAACGTCCTGACTTTC.

This rearrangement joins TRBV5-6 to TRBJ2-5, with D perhaps TRBD1 (6 bases). The J call may be faulty, since TRBJ2-7 better matches the DNA end. Per the germline V gene, CDR1 is SGHDT and CDR2 is YYEEEE. CDR3 size: 14 residues. The CDR3 DNA reads as TGTGCCAGCAGCTTGTTGGACAGCTCCTACGAGCAGTACTTC. Translating gives CASSLLDSSYEQYF.

V and J are TRBV11-2 and TRBJ1-3; no reliable D call. Trimming cost V 5 bases and J 3 bases, with 14 bases left between them. The CDR3 is 15 residues long. Germline V gene sequence: CDR1 SGHAT, CDR2 FQNNGV. CDR3 coding DNA: TGTGCCAGCAGCCCCCGGGAAGTAGGTGGAAACACCATATATTTT. Its translation is CASSPREVGGNTIYF. The whole variable domain, filled in from reference TRBV11-2 and TRBJ1-3, reads EAGVAQSPRYKIIEKRQSVAFWCNPISGHATLYWYQQILGQGPKLLIQFQNNGVVDDSQLPKDRFSAERLKGVDSTLKIQPAKLEDSAVYLCASSPREVGGNTIYFGEGSWLTVV.

This chain connects TRBV4-1 to TRBJ2-7, with D perhaps matching TRBD2 (6 bases). CDR1 MGHRA and CDR2 YSYEKL come from the germline V gene. CDR3 length: 14 residues. With 5 bases removed from V and 3 bases from J, the gap between germline ends came to 14 bases. The CDR3 DNA reads as TGCGCCAGCAGCTCCGGGACTCCCTACTACGAGCAGTACTTC. Amino acids: CASSSGTPYYEQYF.

This clone turned up a few times. This chain links TRBV4-1 with TRBJ1-3; D call uncertain. Per germline, CDR1 MGHRA and CDR2 YSYEKL. Trimming took off 1 base at V and 0 bases at J, with 7 bases between the two ends. This CDR3 has 15 residues. CDR3 amino acids: CASSQAAISGNTIYF. In DNA, the CDR3 is TGCGCCAGCAGCCAAGCAGCGATCTCTGGAAACACCATATATTTT.